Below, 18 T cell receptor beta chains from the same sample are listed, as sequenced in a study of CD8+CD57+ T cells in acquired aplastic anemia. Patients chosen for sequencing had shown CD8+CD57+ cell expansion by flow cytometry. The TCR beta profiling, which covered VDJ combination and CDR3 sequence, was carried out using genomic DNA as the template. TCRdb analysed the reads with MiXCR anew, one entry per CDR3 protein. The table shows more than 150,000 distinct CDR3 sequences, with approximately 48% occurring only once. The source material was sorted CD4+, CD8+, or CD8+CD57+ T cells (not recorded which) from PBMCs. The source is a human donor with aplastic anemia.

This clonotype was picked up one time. The CDR3 protein is CASSANGLAGNTQYF. CDR3 nucleotides: TGTGCCAGCAGTGCAAACGGGCTAGCGGGAAATACGCAGTATTTT. V gene TRBV2 combines with J gene TRBJ2-3; 9 nucleotides match TRBD2. The CDR3 has 15 amino acids. Germline values: CDR1 SNHLY, CDR2 FYNNEI. V lost 4 bases and J lost 7; bases outside the gene matches: 9.

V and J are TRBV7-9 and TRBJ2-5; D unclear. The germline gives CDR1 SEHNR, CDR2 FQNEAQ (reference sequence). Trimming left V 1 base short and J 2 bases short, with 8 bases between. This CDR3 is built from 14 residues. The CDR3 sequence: CASSLEGGQETQYF. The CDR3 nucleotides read TGTGCCAGCAGCTTAGAGGGCGGACAAGAGACCCAGTACTTC.

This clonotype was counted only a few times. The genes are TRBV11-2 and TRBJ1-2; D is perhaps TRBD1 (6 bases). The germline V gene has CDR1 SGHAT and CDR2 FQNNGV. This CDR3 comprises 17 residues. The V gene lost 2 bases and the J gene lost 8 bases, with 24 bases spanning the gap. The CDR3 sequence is CASSLSLSVRGREGYTF. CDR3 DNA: TGTGCCAGCAGCTTAAGCCTGTCCGTCAGGGGACGCGAAGGCTACACCTTC.

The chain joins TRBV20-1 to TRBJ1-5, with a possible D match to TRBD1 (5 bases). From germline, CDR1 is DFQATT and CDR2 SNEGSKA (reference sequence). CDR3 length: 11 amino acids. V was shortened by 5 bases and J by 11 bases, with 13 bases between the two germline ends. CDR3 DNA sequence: TGCAGTGCTGGGGCCGCGATGGCCCAGCATTTT. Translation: CSAGAAMAQHF.

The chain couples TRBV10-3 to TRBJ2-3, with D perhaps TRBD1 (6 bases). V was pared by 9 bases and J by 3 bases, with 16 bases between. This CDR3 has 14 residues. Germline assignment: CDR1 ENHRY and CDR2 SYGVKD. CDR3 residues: CAMGLGQTTDTQYF. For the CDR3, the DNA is TGTGCCATGGGCCTTGGACAGACGACAGATACGCAGTATTTT.

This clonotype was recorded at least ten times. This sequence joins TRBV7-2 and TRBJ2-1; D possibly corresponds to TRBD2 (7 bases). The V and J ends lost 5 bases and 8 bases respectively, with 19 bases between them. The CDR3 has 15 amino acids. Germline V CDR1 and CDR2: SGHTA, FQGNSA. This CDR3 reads CASSPGGRITDEQFF. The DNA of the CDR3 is TGTGCCAGCAGCCCCGGGGGGCGTATTACGGATGAGCAGTTCTTC.

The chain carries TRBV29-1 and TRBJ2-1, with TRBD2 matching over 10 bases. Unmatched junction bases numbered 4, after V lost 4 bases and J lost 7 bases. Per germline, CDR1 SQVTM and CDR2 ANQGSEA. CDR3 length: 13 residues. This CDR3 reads CSVVGLAENEQFF. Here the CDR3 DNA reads TGCAGCGTTGTAGGACTAGCGGAAAATGAGCAGTTCTTC.

CDR3: CSASFTGGYNEQFF. CDR3 sequence (DNA): TGCAGTGCTTCGTTCACGGGAGGCTACAATGAGCAGTTCTTC. The chain has TRBV20-1 and TRBJ2-1, with 7 positions matching TRBD2. After removal of 5 bases from V and 3 bases from J, the junction contained 7 bases not matched to a gene. CDR3 length equals 14 residues. Germline lookup yields CDR1 DFQATT and CDR2 SNEGSKA (reference sequence).

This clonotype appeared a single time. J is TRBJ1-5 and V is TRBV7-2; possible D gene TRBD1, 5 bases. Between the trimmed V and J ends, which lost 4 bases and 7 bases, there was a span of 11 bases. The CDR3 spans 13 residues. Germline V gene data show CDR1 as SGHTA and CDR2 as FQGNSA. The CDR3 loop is CASSYGAEQPQHF. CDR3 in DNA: TGTGCCAGCAGCTATGGGGCGGAGCAGCCCCAGCATTTT. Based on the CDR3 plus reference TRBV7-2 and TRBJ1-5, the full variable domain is GAGVSQSPSNKVTEKGKDVELRCDPISGHTALYWYRQSLGQGLEFLIYFQGNSAPDKSGLPSDRFSAERTGGSVSTLTIQRTQQEDSAVYLCASSYGAEQPQHFGDGTRLSIL.

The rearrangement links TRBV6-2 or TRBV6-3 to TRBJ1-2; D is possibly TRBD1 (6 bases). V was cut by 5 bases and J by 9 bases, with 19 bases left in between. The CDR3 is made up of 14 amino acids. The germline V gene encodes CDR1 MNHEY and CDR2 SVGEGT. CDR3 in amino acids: CASSPPGHGISYTF. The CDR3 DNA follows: TGTGCCAGCAGTCCACCGGGACACGGGATTAGCTACACCTTC.

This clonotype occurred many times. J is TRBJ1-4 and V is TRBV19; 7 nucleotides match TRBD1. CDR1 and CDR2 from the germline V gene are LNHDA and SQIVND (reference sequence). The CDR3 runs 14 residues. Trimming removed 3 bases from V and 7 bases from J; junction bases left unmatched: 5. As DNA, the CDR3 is TGTGCCAGTAGTATGACAGGGTTAGGTGAAAAACTGTTTTTT. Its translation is CASSMTGLGEKLFF. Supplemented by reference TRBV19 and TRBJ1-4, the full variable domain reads DGGITQSPKYLFRKEGQNVTLSCEQNLNHDAMYWYRQDPGQGLRLIYYSQIVNDFQKGDIAEGYSVSREKKESFPLTVTSAQKNPTAFYLCASSMTGLGEKLFFGSGTQLSVL.

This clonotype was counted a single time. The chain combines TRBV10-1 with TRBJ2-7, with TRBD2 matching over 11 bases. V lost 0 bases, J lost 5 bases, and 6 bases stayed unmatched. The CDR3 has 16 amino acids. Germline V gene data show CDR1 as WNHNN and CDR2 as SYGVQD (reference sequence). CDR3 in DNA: TGCGCCAGCAGTGAGTCTAGCGGGAGGGCCACCCACGAGCAGTACTTC. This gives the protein CASSESSGRATHEQYF.

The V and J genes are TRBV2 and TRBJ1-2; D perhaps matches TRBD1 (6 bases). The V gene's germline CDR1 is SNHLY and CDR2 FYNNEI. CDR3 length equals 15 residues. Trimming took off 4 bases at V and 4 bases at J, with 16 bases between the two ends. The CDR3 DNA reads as TGTGCCAGCAGTGGCCCCGGGGACAACTCCTATGGCTACACCTTC. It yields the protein CASSGPGDNSYGYTF. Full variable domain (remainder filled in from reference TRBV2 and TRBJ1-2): EPEVTQTPSHQVTQMGQEVILRCVPISNHLYFYWYRQILGQKVEFLVSFYNNEISEKSEIFDDQFSVERPDGSNFTLKIRSTKLEDSAMYFCASSGPGDNSYGYTFGSGTRLTVV.

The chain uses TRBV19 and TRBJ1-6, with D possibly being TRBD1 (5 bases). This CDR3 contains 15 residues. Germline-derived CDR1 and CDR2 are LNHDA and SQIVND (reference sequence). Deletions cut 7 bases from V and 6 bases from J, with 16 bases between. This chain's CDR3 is CASTRGVDSNSPLHF. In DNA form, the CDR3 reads TGTGCCAGTACCCGGGGCGTAGACAGTAATTCACCCCTCCACTTT.

The CDR3 DNA sequence: TGTGCCAGCAGCCCACAGGGGCATGTCACTGAAGCTTTCTTT. Amino acids: CASSPQGHVTEAFF. V is TRBV3-1 and J is TRBJ1-1, with 7 positions matching TRBD1. Germline-derived CDR1 and CDR2 are LGHDT and YNNKEL (reference sequence). This CDR3 spans 14 amino acids. With 4 bases clipped from V and 4 bases from J, the junction kept 6 bases outside the gene matches.

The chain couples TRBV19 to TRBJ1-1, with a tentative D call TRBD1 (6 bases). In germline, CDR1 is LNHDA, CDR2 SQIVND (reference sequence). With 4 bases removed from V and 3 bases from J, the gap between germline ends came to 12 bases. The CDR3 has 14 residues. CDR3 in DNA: TGTGCCAGTAGTAGAAGACAGGACCACACTGAAGCTTTCTTT. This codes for CASSRRQDHTEAFF.

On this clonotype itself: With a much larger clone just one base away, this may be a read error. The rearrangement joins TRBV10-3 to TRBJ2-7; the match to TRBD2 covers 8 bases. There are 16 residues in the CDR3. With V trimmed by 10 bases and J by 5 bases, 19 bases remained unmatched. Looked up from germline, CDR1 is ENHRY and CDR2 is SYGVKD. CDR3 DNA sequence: TGTGCCAGCACCCCGGGGGGGGCTAGCGGACCCCACGAGCAGTACTTC. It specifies CASTPGGASGPHEQYF.

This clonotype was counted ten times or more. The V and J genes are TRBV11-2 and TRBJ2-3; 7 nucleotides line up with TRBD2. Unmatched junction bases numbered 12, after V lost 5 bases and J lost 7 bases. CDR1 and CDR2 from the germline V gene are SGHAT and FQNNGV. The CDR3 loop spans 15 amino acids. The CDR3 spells CASSLLATRANTQYF. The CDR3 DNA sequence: TGTGCCAGCAGCCTACTAGCGACCCGCGCGAATACGCAGTATTTT.